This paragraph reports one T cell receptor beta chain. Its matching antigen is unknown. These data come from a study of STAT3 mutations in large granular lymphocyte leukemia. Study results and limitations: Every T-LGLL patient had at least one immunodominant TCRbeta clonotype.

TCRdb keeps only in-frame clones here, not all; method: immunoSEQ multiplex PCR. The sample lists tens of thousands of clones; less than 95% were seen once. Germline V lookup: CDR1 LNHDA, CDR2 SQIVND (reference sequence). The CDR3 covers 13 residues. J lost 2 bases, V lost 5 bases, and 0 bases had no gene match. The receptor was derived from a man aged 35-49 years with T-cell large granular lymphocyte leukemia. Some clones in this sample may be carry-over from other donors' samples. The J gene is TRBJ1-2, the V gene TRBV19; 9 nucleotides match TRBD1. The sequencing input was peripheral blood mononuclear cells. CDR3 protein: CASSGTGNYGYTF. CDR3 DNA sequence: TGTGCCAGTAGTGGGACAGGGAACTATGGCTACACCTTC.